The 8 T cell receptor beta chains below were found in one sample sequenced in a study of cytomegalovirus exposure and HLA in healthy donors (dated by TCRdb to 2017 to 2019). Libraries were constructed by the immunoSEQ multiplex PCR assay. A mixture of 60 forward primers for TCR Vbeta segments and 13 reverse primers for TCR Jbeta segments was used in the multiplex PCR. In TCRdb, the immuneACCESS table is reduced to in-frame sequences with V and J assigned. These tables do not hold every clone; where another copy was compared, an unresolved V gene accounts for under half, and the others remain unexplained. The sample table lists 120,000 to 150,000 clones, under 85% of them with a count of one. Approximately 6.9% of the sample belongs to the ten largest clones. The material sequenced was PBMCs. Every receptor here comes from a woman between 40 and 50 years old in good health and CMV-seropositive.

The gene calls are TRBV30 and TRBJ2-7; 8 nucleotides agree with TRBD1. The CDR3 has 15 residues. V was pared by 0 bases and J by 5 bases, with 9 bases of the junction left unmatched. The V gene's germline CDR1 is GTSNPN and CDR2 SVGIG (reference sequence). The CDR3 region is CAWSVGQGARDEQYF. DNA of the CDR3: TGTGCCTGGAGTGTAGGGCAGGGGGCCCGGGACGAGCAGTACTTC.

Note on this clone: The junction departs from the called germline gene at one end, perhaps through a read error. The CDR3 bases are TGTTCCAGCAGCTTTCCGAAGGGACAGGCGACGACAAACACTGAAGCTTTCTTT. It specifies CSSSFPKGQATTNTEAFF. J is TRBJ1-1 and V is TRBV7-9; TRBD1 agrees at 8 bases. The CDR3 sequence is 18 residues long. In germline, CDR1 is SEHNR, CDR2 FQNEAQ (reference sequence).

This clone appeared a few times. V gene TRBV7-9 combines with J gene TRBJ1-3, with D unclear. Germline CDR1 SEHNR, CDR2 FQNEAQ (reference sequence). This CDR3 has 13 amino acids. V was clipped by 5 bases and J by 6 bases, with 11 bases between them. DNA for the CDR3: TGTGCCAGCAGCACTCAACAGCAAAACACCATATATTTT. Translating gives CASSTQQQNTIYF.

This clone was recorded a few times. The chain carries TRBV7-9 and TRBJ2-1, with D possibly matching TRBD2 (5 bases). Trimming took off 1 base at V and 6 bases at J, with 16 bases between the two ends. Germline lookup yields CDR1 SEHNR and CDR2 FQNEAQ (reference sequence). The CDR3 length is 16 residues. The CDR3 protein is CASSLGGPFTANEQFF. The CDR3 region has the DNA TGTGCCAGCAGCTTAGGAGGGCCATTTACCGCCAATGAGCAGTTCTTC. Looking up the rest from reference TRBV7-9 and TRBJ2-1 gives the full variable domain: DTGVSQNPRHKITKRGQNVTFRCDPISEHNRLYWYRQTLGQGPEFLTYFQNEAQLEKSRLLSDRFSAERPKGSFSTLEIQRTEQGDSAMYLCASSLGGPFTANEQFFGPGTRLTVL.

As DNA, the CDR3 is TGTGCCAGTAGCGATTACCGACAGGCGTATCAAGAGACCCAGTACTTC. It codes for CASSDYRQAYQETQYF. The chain carries TRBV19 and TRBJ2-5; a weak D match, TRBD1 (6 bases). From germline, CDR1 is LNHDA and CDR2 SQIVND (reference sequence). The CDR3 consists of 16 residues. V was cut by 6 bases and J by 2 bases, with 19 bases left in between.

The rearrangement uses TRBV4-2 and TRBJ2-1, with a tentative D call TRBD2 (5 bases). The CDR3 extends over 16 amino acids. Trimming removed 0 bases from V and 4 bases from J, with 13 bases in between. Germline CDR1 LGHNA, CDR2 YNFKEQ. The CDR3 spells CASSQDWAGRYNEQFF. CDR3 nucleotide sequence: TGTGCCAGCAGCCAAGATTGGGCGGGTCGATACAATGAGCAGTTCTTC.

The CDR3 spells CASSFGSELNTEAFF. The CDR3 DNA reads TGTGCCAGCAGCTTCGGGTCAGAGTTGAACACTGAAGCTTTCTTT. The chain joins TRBV7-6 to TRBJ1-1; no definite D call. CDR3 length: 15 residues. CDR1 and CDR2 from the germline V gene are SGHVS and FNYEAQ. Between the trimmed V and J ends, which lost 3 bases and 0 bases, there was a span of 11 bases.

This chain connects TRBV7-9 to TRBJ2-3; D may be TRBD2 (6 bases). The V and J ends lost 3 bases and 1 base respectively, with 11 bases between them. CDR3 size: 15 residues. CDR1 SEHNR and CDR2 FQNEAQ come from the germline V gene (reference sequence). The CDR3 bases are TGTGCCAGCAGCTTGGAGGGGCGCGGCACAGATACGCAGTATTTT. Its translation is CASSLEGRGTDTQYF.